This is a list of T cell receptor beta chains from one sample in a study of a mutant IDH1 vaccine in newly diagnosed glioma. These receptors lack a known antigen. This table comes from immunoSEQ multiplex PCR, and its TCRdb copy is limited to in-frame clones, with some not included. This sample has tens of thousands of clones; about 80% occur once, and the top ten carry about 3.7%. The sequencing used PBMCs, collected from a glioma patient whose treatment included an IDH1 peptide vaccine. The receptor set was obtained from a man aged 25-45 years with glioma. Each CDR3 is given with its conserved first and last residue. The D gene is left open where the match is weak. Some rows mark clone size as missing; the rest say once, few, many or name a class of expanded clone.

cdr3_nt: TGTGCCATCAGTGAGCGGCCTTCCTACGAGCAGTACTTC
cdr3_aa: CAISERPSYEQYF
v_call: TRBV10-3
d_call: -
clone_size: -
j_call: TRBJ2-7

cdr3_nt: TGTGCCAGCTCACCATTTGGCTTACAAGAGACCCAGTACTTC
cdr3_aa: CASSPFGLQETQYF
v_call: TRBV18
d_call: -
clone_size: -
j_call: TRBJ2-5

cdr3_nt: TGTGCCAGCAGCTTCCTAGCATCCGAGCAGTACTTC
cdr3_aa: CASSFLASEQYF
v_call: TRBV7-9
d_call: -
clone_size: -
j_call: TRBJ2-7

cdr3_nt: TGTGCCAGCAGCTTGGGTCCCGATATGAACACTGAAGCTTTCTTT
cdr3_aa: CASSLGPDMNTEAFF
v_call: TRBV9
d_call: -
clone_size: -
j_call: TRBJ1-1

cdr3_nt: TGTGCCAGCAGCGGAGGACTAGCGGGGACGTCCTACGAGCAGTACTTC
cdr3_aa: CASSGGLAGTSYEQYF
v_call: TRBV9
d_call: TRBD2
clone_size: few
j_call: TRBJ2-7

cdr3_nt: TGTGCCTGGAGTGGACTCTCCGGGGAGCTGTTTTTT
cdr3_aa: CAWSGLSGELFF
v_call: TRBV30
d_call: -
clone_size: -
j_call: TRBJ2-2

cdr3_nt: TGTGCCAGTAGTTCCCACGCCCCCTCTGGAAACACCATATATTTT
cdr3_aa: CASSSHAPSGNTIYF
v_call: TRBV19
d_call: -
clone_size: -
j_call: TRBJ1-3

cdr3_nt: TGTGCCAGCAGCCCCGGGACTAGCGGGAGAGGGTACAATGAGCAGTTCTTC
cdr3_aa: CASSPGTSGRGYNEQFF
v_call: TRBV7-9
d_call: TRBD2
clone_size: -
j_call: TRBJ2-1

cdr3_nt: TGTGCCAGCAGCTATGGCTTGAGGACTGCCTACAATGAGCAGTTCTTC
cdr3_aa: CASSYGLRTAYNEQFF
v_call: TRBV7-3
d_call: -
clone_size: -
j_call: TRBJ2-1

cdr3_nt: TGTGCCAGCTCTGAGGGACACGCAACGAATGAGCAGTTCTTC
cdr3_aa: CASSEGHATNEQFF
v_call: TRBV18
d_call: -
clone_size: -
j_call: TRBJ2-1

cdr3_nt: TGTGCCAGCAGCCAAGCGTGGGGGAGCCTCCTCGCAGATACGCAGTATTTT
cdr3_aa: CASSQAWGSLLADTQYF
v_call: TRBV4-2
d_call: -
clone_size: -
j_call: TRBJ2-3

cdr3_nt: TGTGCCAGCAGCCTTCCGGGACAGGGCCAAGAGACCCAGTACTTC
cdr3_aa: CASSLPGQGQETQYF
v_call: TRBV7-6
d_call: TRBD1
clone_size: -
j_call: TRBJ2-5

cdr3_nt: TGCGCCAGCAGCCAAGATTGGGGTACTCCCTATGGCTACACCTTC
cdr3_aa: CASSQDWGTPYGYTF
v_call: TRBV4-3
d_call: -
clone_size: -
j_call: TRBJ1-2

cdr3_nt: TGTGCCAGCAGCTTGGGGCAAGCTGGGGACAGGAGTTACTTC
cdr3_aa: CASSLGQAGDRSYF
v_call: TRBV5-5
d_call: TRBD1
clone_size: -
j_call: TRBJ2-5

cdr3_nt: TGCGCCAGCAGGGTTGGGACTTCGAATGAGCAGTTCTTC
cdr3_aa: CASRVGTSNEQFF
v_call: TRBV10-2
d_call: -
clone_size: -
j_call: TRBJ2-1

cdr3_nt: TGTGCCAGCTCACCTAGGGGACAGGGGGTCCTAGGCACTGAAGCTTTCTTT
cdr3_aa: CASSPRGQGVLGTEAFF
v_call: TRBV18
d_call: TRBD1
clone_size: -
j_call: TRBJ1-1

cdr3_nt: TGTGCCAGCAGTGAAACTTCAGGTTACGAGCAGTACTTC
cdr3_aa: CASSETSGYEQYF
v_call: TRBV6-1
d_call: -
clone_size: -
j_call: TRBJ2-7

cdr3_nt: TGTGCCAGCAGCCATCACAGGGACTTCAATTCACCCCTCCACTTT
cdr3_aa: CASSHHRDFNSPLHF
v_call: TRBV25-1
d_call: -
clone_size: -
j_call: TRBJ1-6

cdr3_nt: TGTGCCAGCAGTTACTCACCACATAACAGCGGCTACACCTTC
cdr3_aa: CASSYSPHNSGYTF
v_call: TRBV6-6
d_call: -
clone_size: -
j_call: TRBJ1-2

cdr3_nt: TGTGCCATCAGGGACAGGGGAGAGACCCAGTACTTC
cdr3_aa: CAIRDRGETQYF
v_call: TRBV10-3
d_call: TRBD1
clone_size: -
j_call: TRBJ2-5

cdr3_nt: TGTGCCAGCAGCTTAGCGGGCAGGGTGATTATCAATACCTACAATGAGCAGTTCTTC
cdr3_aa: CASSLAGRVIINTYNEQFF
v_call: TRBV11-1
d_call: -
clone_size: -
j_call: TRBJ2-1

cdr3_nt: TGTGCCAGCAGCTTAGTCAACTCACCCCTCCACTTT
cdr3_aa: CASSLVNSPLHF
v_call: TRBV11-2
d_call: -
clone_size: -
j_call: TRBJ1-6

cdr3_nt: TGTGCCAGTAGTACCCCCACGTTGGCAGGGCTGAACACTGAAGCTTTCTTT
cdr3_aa: CASSTPTLAGLNTEAFF
v_call: TRBV19
d_call: -
clone_size: -
j_call: TRBJ1-1

cdr3_nt: TGTGCCAGCAGCTTGCTACAGGGCGTACACGAGCAGTACTTC
cdr3_aa: CASSLLQGVHEQYF
v_call: TRBV5-6
d_call: -
clone_size: -
j_call: TRBJ2-7

cdr3_nt: TGTGCCAGCACCAGAGGAGCCGGGGAGCTGTTTTTT
cdr3_aa: CASTRGAGELFF
v_call: TRBV28
d_call: -
clone_size: once
j_call: TRBJ2-2

cdr3_nt: TGTGCCAGCAGCACTGACAGGGCTGCTAACTATGGCTACACCTTC
cdr3_aa: CASSTDRAANYGYTF
v_call: TRBV5-6
d_call: TRBD1
clone_size: -
j_call: TRBJ1-2

cdr3_nt: TGTGCCAGCAGCGCAACTAGCGGGTCCCTCACAGATACGCAGTATTTT
cdr3_aa: CASSATSGSLTDTQYF
v_call: TRBV7-6
d_call: TRBD2
clone_size: once
j_call: TRBJ2-3

cdr3_nt: TGTGCCAGCAGCTTCTACAGAGCAACTAATGAAAAACTGTTTTTT
cdr3_aa: CASSFYRATNEKLFF
v_call: TRBV7-9
d_call: -
clone_size: -
j_call: TRBJ1-4

cdr3_nt: TGTGCCAGCAGGCACTCGGTGCGTTACTCCTACGAGCAGTACTTC
cdr3_aa: CASRHSVRYSYEQYF
v_call: TRBV2
d_call: -
clone_size: -
j_call: TRBJ2-7